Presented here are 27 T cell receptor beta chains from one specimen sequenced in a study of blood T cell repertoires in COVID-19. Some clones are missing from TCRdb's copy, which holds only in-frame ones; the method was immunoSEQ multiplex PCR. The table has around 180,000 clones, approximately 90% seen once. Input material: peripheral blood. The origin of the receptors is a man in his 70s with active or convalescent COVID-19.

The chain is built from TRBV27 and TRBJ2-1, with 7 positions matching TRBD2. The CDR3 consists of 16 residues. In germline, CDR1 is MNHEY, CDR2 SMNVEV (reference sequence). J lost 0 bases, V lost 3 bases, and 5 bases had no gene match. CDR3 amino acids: CASSFYSGRSYNEQFF. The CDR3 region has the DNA TGTGCCAGCAGTTTTTATAGCGGGCGCTCCTACAATGAGCAGTTCTTC.

The CDR3 spells CASSIDLGQIYEQYF. The CDR3 nucleotides are TGTGCCAGTAGTATAGATCTGGGGCAGATCTACGAGCAGTACTTC. This sequence joins TRBV19 and TRBJ2-7; weak D call: TRBD1 (5 bases). Trimming stripped 0 bases from V and 3 bases from J, with 12 bases between. In germline, CDR1 is LNHDA, CDR2 SQIVND (reference sequence). The CDR3 totals 15 residues.

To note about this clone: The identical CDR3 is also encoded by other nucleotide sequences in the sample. CDR3 region: CAISRDRGRDTQYF. Written as DNA, the CDR3 is TGTGCCATCAGCCGGGACAGGGGACGGGATACGCAGTATTTT. The chain recombines TRBV10-3 with TRBJ2-3; TRBD1 matches at 10 bases. Germline V gene data show CDR1 as ENHRY and CDR2 as SYGVKD. The CDR3 is made up of 14 amino acids. V trimming: 6 bases; J trimming: 6 bases; junction bases outside the gene matches: 6.

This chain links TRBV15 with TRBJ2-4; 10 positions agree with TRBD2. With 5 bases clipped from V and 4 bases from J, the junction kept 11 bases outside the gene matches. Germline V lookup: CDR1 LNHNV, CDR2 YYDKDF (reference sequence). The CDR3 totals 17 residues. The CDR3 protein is CATSGSKREGFKNIQYF. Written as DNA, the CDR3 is TGTGCCACCAGCGGGTCCAAGCGGGAGGGATTTAAAAACATTCAGTACTTC.

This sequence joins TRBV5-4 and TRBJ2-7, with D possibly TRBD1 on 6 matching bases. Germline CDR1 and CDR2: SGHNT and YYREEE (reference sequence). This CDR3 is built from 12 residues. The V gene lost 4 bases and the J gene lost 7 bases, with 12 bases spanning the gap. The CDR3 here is CASSPRGTEQYF. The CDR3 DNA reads TGTGCCAGCAGCCCTCGTGGGACAGAGCAGTACTTC.

For the CDR3, the DNA is TGCAGCGCCAAGCTGAGACTAGCGGACTACGAGCAGTACTTC. Its protein is CSAKLRLADYEQYF. This chain joins TRBV29-1 and TRBJ2-7; TRBD2 agrees at 9 bases. The CDR3 is 14 amino acids. CDR1 and CDR2 (germline): SQVTM, ANQGSEA. Trimming cost V 7 bases and J 3 bases; bases outside gene matches: 10.

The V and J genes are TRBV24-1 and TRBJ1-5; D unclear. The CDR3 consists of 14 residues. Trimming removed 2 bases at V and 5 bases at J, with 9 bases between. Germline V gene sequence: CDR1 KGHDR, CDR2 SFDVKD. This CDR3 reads CATSDSSIDQPQHF. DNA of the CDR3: TGTGCCACCAGTGATTCAAGCATTGATCAGCCCCAGCATTTT.

For the CDR3, the DNA is TGTGCCAGTAGGGGACAGGGTTACTCTGGAAACACCATATATTTT. It translates to CASRGQGYSGNTIYF. V usage is TRBV19 and J usage is TRBJ1-3; 9 bases align to TRBD1. CDR1 is LNHDA and CDR2 is SQIVND in the germline V gene (reference sequence). There are 15 residues in the CDR3. V dropped 6 bases and J dropped 0; count of bases not matched to a gene: 3.

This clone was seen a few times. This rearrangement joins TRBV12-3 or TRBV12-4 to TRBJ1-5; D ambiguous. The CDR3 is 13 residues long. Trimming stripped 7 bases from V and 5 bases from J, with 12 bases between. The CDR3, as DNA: TGTGCCAGCACCTTACAACAACATCAGCCCCAGCATTTT. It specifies CASTLQQHQPQHF.

This CDR3 reads CASSSSDEQYF. The CDR3 DNA sequence: TGCGCCAGCAGCTCCAGTGACGAGCAGTACTTC. The V call is TRBV5-1, the J call TRBJ2-7; D remains ambiguous. Trimming pared 3 bases from V and 5 bases from J, leaving 6 bases between. This CDR3 is 11 amino acids long. Germline lookup yields CDR1 SGHRS and CDR2 YFSETQ. Full variable domain (rest looked up from reference TRBV5-1 and TRBJ2-7): KAGVTQTPRYLIKTRGQQVTLSCSPISGHRSVSWYQQTPGQGLQFLFEYFSETQRNKGNFPGRFSGRQFSNSRSEMNVSTLELGDSALYLCASSSSDEQYFGPGTRLTVT.

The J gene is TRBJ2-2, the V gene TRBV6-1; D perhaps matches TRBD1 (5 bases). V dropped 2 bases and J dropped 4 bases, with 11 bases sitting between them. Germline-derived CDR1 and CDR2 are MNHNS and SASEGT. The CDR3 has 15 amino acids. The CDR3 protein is CASSELGPGTGELFF. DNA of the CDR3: TGTGCCAGCAGTGAACTGGGGCCGGGCACCGGGGAGCTGTTTTTT.

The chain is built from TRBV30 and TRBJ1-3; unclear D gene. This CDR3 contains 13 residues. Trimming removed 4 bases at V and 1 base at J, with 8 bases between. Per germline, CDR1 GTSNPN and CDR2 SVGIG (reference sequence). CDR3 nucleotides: TGTGCCTGGACAGGTTGGTCTGGAAACACCATATATTTT. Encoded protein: CAWTGWSGNTIYF. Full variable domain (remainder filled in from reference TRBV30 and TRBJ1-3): SQTIHQWPATLVQPVGSPLSLECTVEGTSNPNLYWYRQAAGRGLQLLFYSVGIGQISSEVPQNLSASRPQDRQFILSSKKLLLSDSGFYLCAWTGWSGNTIYFGEGSWLTVV.

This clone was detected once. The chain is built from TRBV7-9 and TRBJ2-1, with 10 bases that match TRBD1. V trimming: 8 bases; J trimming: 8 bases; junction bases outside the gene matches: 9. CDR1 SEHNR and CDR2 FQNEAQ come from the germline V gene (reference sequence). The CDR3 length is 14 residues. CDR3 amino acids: CASGRDRGSDEQFF. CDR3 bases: TGTGCCAGCGGCCGGGACAGGGGTAGTGATGAGCAGTTCTTC.

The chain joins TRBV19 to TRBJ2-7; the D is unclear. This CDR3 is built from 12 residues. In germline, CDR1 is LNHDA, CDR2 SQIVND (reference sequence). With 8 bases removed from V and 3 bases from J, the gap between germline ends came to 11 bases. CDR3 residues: CASRNSYYEQYF. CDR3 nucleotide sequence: TGTGCCAGTCGAAACAGCTACTACGAGCAGTACTTC.

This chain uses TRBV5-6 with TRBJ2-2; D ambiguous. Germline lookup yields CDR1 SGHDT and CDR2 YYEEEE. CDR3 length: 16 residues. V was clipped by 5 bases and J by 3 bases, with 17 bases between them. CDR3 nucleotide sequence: TGTGCCAGCAGAGACCTCGGCCGACTTGACACCGGGGAGCTGTTTTTT. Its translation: CASRDLGRLDTGELFF.

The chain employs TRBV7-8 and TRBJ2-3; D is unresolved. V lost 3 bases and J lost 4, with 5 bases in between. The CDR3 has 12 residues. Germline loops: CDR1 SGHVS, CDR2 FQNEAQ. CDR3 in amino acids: CASSFHPDTQYF. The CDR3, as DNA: TGTGCCAGCAGCTTCCATCCAGATACGCAGTATTTT.

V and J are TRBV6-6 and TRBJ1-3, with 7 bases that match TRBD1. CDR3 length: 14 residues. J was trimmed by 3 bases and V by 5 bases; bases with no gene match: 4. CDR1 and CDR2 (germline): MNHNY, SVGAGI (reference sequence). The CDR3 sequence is CASSDRAGGNTIYF. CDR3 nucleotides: TGTGCCAGCAGTGACAGGGCTGGTGGAAACACCATATATTTT.

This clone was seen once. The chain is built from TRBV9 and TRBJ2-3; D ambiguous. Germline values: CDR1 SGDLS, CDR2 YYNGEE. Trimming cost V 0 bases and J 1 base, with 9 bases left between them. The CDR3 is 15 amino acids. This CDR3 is CASSVGIARTDTQYF. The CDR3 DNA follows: TGTGCCAGCAGCGTAGGGATAGCCCGCACAGATACGCAGTATTTT.

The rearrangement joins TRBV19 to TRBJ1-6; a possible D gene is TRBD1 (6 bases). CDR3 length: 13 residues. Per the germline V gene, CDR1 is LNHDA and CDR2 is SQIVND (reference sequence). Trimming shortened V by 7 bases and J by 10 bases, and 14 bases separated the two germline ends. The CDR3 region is CASKRGASSPLHF. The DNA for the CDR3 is TGTGCCAGTAAACGGGGGGCTAGCTCACCCCTCCACTTT.

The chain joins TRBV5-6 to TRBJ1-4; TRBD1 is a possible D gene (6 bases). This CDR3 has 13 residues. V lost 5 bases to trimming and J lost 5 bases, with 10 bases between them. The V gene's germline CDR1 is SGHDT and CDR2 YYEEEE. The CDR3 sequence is CASRGQINEKLFF. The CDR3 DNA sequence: TGTGCCAGCAGAGGACAGATAAATGAAAAACTGTTTTTT. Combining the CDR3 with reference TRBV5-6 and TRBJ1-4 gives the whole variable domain DAGVTQSPTHLIKTRGQQVTLRCSPKSGHDTVSWYQQALGQGPQFIFQYYEEEERQRGNFPDRFSGHQFPNYSSELNVNALLLGDSALYLCASRGQINEKLFFGSGTQLSVL.

CDR3 region: CASSINPGNTEAFF. In nucleotides, the CDR3 is TGTGCCAGTAGTATAAATCCCGGGAACACTGAAGCTTTCTTT. V and J are TRBV19 and TRBJ1-1, with D hard to call. Germline loops: CDR1 LNHDA, CDR2 SQIVND (reference sequence). CDR3 length equals 14 residues. V was cut by 2 bases and J by 1 base, with 8 bases left in between.

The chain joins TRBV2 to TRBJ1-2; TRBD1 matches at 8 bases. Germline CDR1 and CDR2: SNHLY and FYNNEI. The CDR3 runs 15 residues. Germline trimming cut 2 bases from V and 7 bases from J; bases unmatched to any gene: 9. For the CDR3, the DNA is TGTGCCAGCAGTGAAAGAGGACAGGGCAGCGGTGGCTACACCTTC. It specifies CASSERGQGSGGYTF.

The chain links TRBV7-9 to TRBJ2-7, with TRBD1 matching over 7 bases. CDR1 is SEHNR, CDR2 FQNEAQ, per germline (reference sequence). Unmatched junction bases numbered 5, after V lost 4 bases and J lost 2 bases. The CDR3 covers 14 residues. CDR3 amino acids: CASSSGQAPYEQYF. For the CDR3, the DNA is TGTGCCAGCAGCTCAGGACAGGCGCCCTACGAGCAGTACTTC.

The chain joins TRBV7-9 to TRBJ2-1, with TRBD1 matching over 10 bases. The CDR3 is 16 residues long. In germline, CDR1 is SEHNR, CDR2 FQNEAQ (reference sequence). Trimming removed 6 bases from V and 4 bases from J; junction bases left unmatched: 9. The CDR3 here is CASRPAGTGAYNEQFF. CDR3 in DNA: TGTGCCAGCAGACCTGCCGGGACAGGGGCGTACAATGAGCAGTTCTTC.

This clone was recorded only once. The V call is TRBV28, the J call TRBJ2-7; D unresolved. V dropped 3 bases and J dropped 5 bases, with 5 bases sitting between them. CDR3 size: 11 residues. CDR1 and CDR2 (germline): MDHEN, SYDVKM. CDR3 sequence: CASSLGHEQYF. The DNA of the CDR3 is TGTGCCAGCAGTTTGGGCCACGAGCAGTACTTC.

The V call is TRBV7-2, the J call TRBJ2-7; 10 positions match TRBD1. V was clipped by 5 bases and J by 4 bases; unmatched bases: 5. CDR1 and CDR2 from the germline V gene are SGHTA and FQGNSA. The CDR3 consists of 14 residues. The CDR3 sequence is CASSPRTGGYEQYF. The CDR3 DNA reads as TGTGCCAGCAGCCCCCGGACAGGGGGGTACGAGCAGTACTTC.

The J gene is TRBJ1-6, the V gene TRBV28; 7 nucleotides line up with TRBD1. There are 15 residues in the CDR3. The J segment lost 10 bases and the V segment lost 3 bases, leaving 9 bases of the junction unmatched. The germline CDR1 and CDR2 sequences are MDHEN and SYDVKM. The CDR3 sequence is CASSLEKGARSPLHF. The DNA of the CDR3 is TGTGCCAGCAGTTTGGAAAAGGGGGCCCGGTCACCCCTCCACTTT.